The 26 T cell receptor beta chains below come from one sample, sequenced in a study of shared clonotypes between healthy human individuals. Only in-frame clones appear in the TCRdb table, and some are missing; sequencing was by immunoSEQ multiplex PCR. The table includes millions of clones, 90% to 95% detected once. Input material: naive CD4+ T cells sorted from blood. Stated subset: CD45RA+ positively selected. These receptors all come from a man between 18 and 29 years old in good health.

The chain joins TRBV25-1 to TRBJ1-4, with D possibly TRBD1 on 6 matching bases. This CDR3 region has 16 residues. V lost 7 bases and J 0 bases, leaving 15 bases between the germline ends. CDR1 and CDR2 (germline): MGHDK, SYGVNS. The CDR3 loop is CASTWTADPTNEKLFF. In DNA form, the CDR3 reads TGTGCCAGCACCTGGACAGCCGATCCAACTAATGAAAAACTGTTTTTT.

This rearrangement joins TRBV19 to TRBJ1-5, with D tentatively TRBD1 (5 bases). This CDR3 is 15 amino acids long. The germline gives CDR1 LNHDA, CDR2 SQIVND (reference sequence). Trimming stripped 6 bases from V and 3 bases from J, with 15 bases between. The CDR3: CASSIMTGPNQPQHF. CDR3 coding DNA: TGTGCCAGTAGCATCATGACGGGGCCCAATCAGCCCCAGCATTTT.

This chain connects TRBV28 to TRBJ1-1; 7 bases are a match to TRBD1. V lost 6 bases to trimming and J lost 5 bases; unmatched junction nucleotides: 3. CDR1 and CDR2 (germline): MDHEN, SYDVKM. This CDR3 is built from 12 residues. The CDR3 loop reads CASRTGWTEAFF. In DNA, the CDR3 is TGTGCCAGCAGGACAGGGTGGACTGAAGCTTTCTTT.

The chain employs TRBV2 and TRBJ2-1, with 8 bases matching TRBD1. The germline V gene encodes CDR1 SNHLY and CDR2 FYNNEI. Germline trimming cut 6 bases from V and 5 bases from J; bases unmatched to any gene: 9. There are 15 residues in the CDR3. The CDR3 DNA reads as TGTGCCAGCAGGTTAGACAGGGGTAACCACAATGAGCAGTTCTTC. It codes for CASRLDRGNHNEQFF.

V gene TRBV25-1 combines with J gene TRBJ2-7; D is perhaps TRBD2 (6 bases). Germline CDR1 reads MGHDK; CDR2 reads SYGVNS. CDR3 length equals 13 residues. The V gene lost 5 bases and the J gene lost 4 bases, with 12 bases spanning the gap. The CDR3 coding sequence is TGTGCCAGCAGTCGCGGGGTGAGGTACGAGCAGTACTTC. This encodes CASSRGVRYEQYF.

Notes on this clone: This sample also contains other DNA sequences that code for the same CDR3. The chain links TRBV6-5 to TRBJ1-2; TRBD1 is a possible D gene (5 bases). This CDR3 contains 12 residues. V lost 5 bases and J lost 3, with 7 bases in between. Germline-derived CDR1 and CDR2 are MNHEY and SVGAGI. The CDR3 sequence: CASSRGDYGYTF. For the CDR3, the DNA is TGTGCCAGCAGTCGGGGGGACTATGGCTACACCTTC.

The chain links TRBV7-9 to TRBJ1-5; D is perhaps TRBD1 (6 bases). V shed 6 bases and J shed 4 bases, with 16 bases lying between them. This CDR3 is built from 15 residues. The germline CDR1 and CDR2 sequences are SEHNR and FQNEAQ (reference sequence). DNA of the CDR3: TGTGCCAGCAGTTCCGACAGGTCCCCTAATCAGCCCCAGCATTTT. The encoded protein is CASSSDRSPNQPQHF.

In the case of this clone: A much larger clone differs from this one at a single base, so this may be a read error. Other DNA sequences in the sample encode the same CDR3. The chain recombines TRBV7-9 with TRBJ1-1, with no clear D. Trimming took off 5 bases at V and 1 base at J, with 8 bases between the two ends. This CDR3 spans 13 amino acids. Germline CDR1 SEHNR, CDR2 FQNEAQ (reference sequence). CDR3 protein: CASSRTGNTEAFF. The CDR3 DNA reads TGTGCCAGCAGCCGGACGGGGAACACTGAAGCTTTCTTT. The variable domain in full, with the rest retrieved from reference TRBV7-9 and TRBJ1-1, is DTGVSQNPRHKITKRGQNVTFRCDPISEHNRLYWYRQTLGQGPEFLTYFQNEAQLEKSRLLSDRFSAERPKGSFSTLEIQRTEQGDSAMYLCASSRTGNTEAFFGQGTRLTVV.

The chain combines TRBV6-1 with TRBJ1-4; 10 positions match TRBD1. With V trimmed by 0 bases and J by 17 bases, 9 bases remained unmatched. The CDR3 runs to 14 residues. The germline CDR1 and CDR2 sequences are MNHNS and SASEGT. The CDR3 region has the DNA TGTGCCAGCAGTGAAGCACCCCAGGACAGGGGGTATTTTTTT. It yields the protein CASSEAPQDRGYFF.

This clone was counted a single time. The rearrangement joins TRBV7-9 to TRBJ1-6, with 7 bases aligning to TRBD1. The germline V gene has CDR1 SEHNR and CDR2 FQNEAQ (reference sequence). V was clipped by 4 bases and J by 7 bases; unmatched bases: 10. CDR3 length equals 16 residues. The CDR3 sequence: CASSSNRGSWNSPLHF. CDR3 DNA: TGTGCCAGCAGCTCGAACAGGGGATCTTGGAATTCACCCCTCCACTTT. The full variable domain, with the rest looked up from reference TRBV7-9 and TRBJ1-6, is DTGVSQNPRHKITKRGQNVTFRCDPISEHNRLYWYRQTLGQGPEFLTYFQNEAQLEKSRLLSDRFSAERPKGSFSTLEIQRTEQGDSAMYLCASSSNRGSWNSPLHFGNGTRLTVT.

The chain is built from TRBV5-4 and TRBJ2-1; a weak D match, TRBD2 (6 bases). The germline CDR1 and CDR2 sequences are SGHNT and YYREEE (reference sequence). CDR3 length: 15 residues. Trimming took 4 bases from V and 4 from J, leaving 15 bases between them. CDR3 in DNA: TGTGCCAGCAGCCGTGTCGGAGGGTCGTACAATGAGCAGTTCTTC. The encoded protein is CASSRVGGSYNEQFF.

This chain joins TRBV6-4 and TRBJ2-7; the match to TRBD1 covers 7 bases. Unmatched junction bases numbered 1, after V lost 2 bases and J lost 0 bases. The CDR3 runs to 14 residues. Germline V CDR1 and CDR2: MRHNA, SNTAGT. The CDR3, as DNA: TGTGCCAGCAGTGACGACAGGGTCTCCTACGAGCAGTACTTC. It encodes CASSDDRVSYEQYF.

This rearrangement joins TRBV4-1 to TRBJ2-1; the match to TRBD2 covers 9 bases. Germline-derived CDR1 and CDR2 are MGHRA and YSYEKL. The CDR3 totals 16 residues. V was pared by 2 bases and J by 4 bases, with 6 bases of the junction left unmatched. CDR3 amino acids: CASSQRSGGSYNEQFF. In nucleotides, the CDR3 is TGCGCCAGCAGCCAAAGGAGCGGGGGGTCATACAATGAGCAGTTCTTC.

Worth noting for this clone: A junction end diverges from the germline sequence, so it may reflect a read error. The V gene is TRBV10-2, the J gene TRBJ1-4; maybe TRBD1 (5 bases). The CDR3 loop spans 13 amino acids. Germline values: CDR1 WSHSY, CDR2 SAAADI. CDR3 sequence (DNA): TGCGCCAGCAGTGAGAGGGGCAACGAAAAACTGCTTTTT. This gives the protein CASSERGNEKLLF.

The chain couples TRBV7-2 to TRBJ2-7; D not resolved. Between the trimmed V and J ends, which lost 8 bases and 5 bases, there was a span of 22 bases. The CDR3 has 15 amino acids. Looked up from germline, CDR1 is SGHTA and CDR2 is FQGNSA. The CDR3 coding sequence is TGTGCCAGCTCACCAGACGGACCACAACGCCACGAGCAGTACTTC. As protein: CASSPDGPQRHEQYF.

The V and J genes are TRBV6-1 and TRBJ2-7; D remains ambiguous. The CDR3 extends over 15 amino acids. From germline, CDR1 is MNHNS and CDR2 SASEGT. Deletions cut 6 bases from V and 2 bases from J, with 17 bases between. Here the CDR3 reads CASSVPGHLTYEQYF. The CDR3 coding sequence is TGTGCCAGCAGCGTCCCGGGTCATCTAACCTACGAGCAGTACTTC.

With regard to this clone: Other DNA sequences of this sample code for an identical CDR3. The chain couples TRBV5-8 to TRBJ1-6; a possible D gene is TRBD1 (6 bases). Germline CDR1 SGHTS, CDR2 YDEGEE. V lost 4 bases and J 8 bases, leaving 10 bases between the germline ends. The CDR3 is 13 amino acids. CDR3 sequence (DNA): TGTGCCAGCAGCCTGAACAGGGATTCACCCCTCCACTTT. This translates into CASSLNRDSPLHF. Combining the CDR3 with reference TRBV5-8 and TRBJ1-6 gives the whole variable domain EAGVTQSPTHLIKTRGQQATLRCSPISGHTSVYWYQQALGLGLQFLLWYDEGEERNRGNFPPRFSGRQFPNYSSELNVNALELEDSALYLCASSLNRDSPLHFGNGTRLTVT.

Note on this clone: The same CDR3 can be traced to other DNA sequences in this sample. The CDR3 nucleotides are TGTGCCAGCAGTTTAGGGACAGGGAAGAATTCACCCCTCCACTTT. Its protein product is CASSLGTGKNSPLHF. V and J are TRBV27 and TRBJ1-6; 9 bases fit TRBD1. The CDR3 length is 15 residues. Germline CDR1 and CDR2: MNHEY and SMNVEV (reference sequence). J was trimmed by 7 bases and V by 2 bases; bases with no gene match: 3.

As to this clone: This CDR3 is also generated by other DNA sequences in the sample. The CDR3 nucleotides read TGTGCCAGCAGCGTCGGGACAGTGGGTGGCTACACCTTC. It yields the protein CASSVGTVGGYTF. The rearrangement joins TRBV9 to TRBJ1-2; 7 nucleotides match TRBD1. Germline V CDR1 and CDR2: SGDLS, YYNGEE. The V and J ends lost 2 bases and 7 bases, in that order; junction bases with no gene match: 5. The CDR3 is 13 residues long.

The rearrangement links TRBV7-4 to TRBJ2-7; D gene uncertain. The V end was cut by 5 bases, the J end by 3 bases, with 14 bases between. The CDR3 contains 14 residues. CDR1 SGHVT and CDR2 SQSDAQ come from the germline V gene. The CDR3 DNA sequence: TGTGCCAGCAGCGCCCCCGACCCATTCTACGAGCAGTACTTC. Its protein product is CASSAPDPFYEQYF.

CDR3 nucleotide sequence: TGTGCCAGCAGTTATCATTCCGAGCAGTACTTC. It specifies CASSYHSEQYF. The V call is TRBV6-6, the J call TRBJ2-7; D is ambiguous. CDR1 MNHNY and CDR2 SVGAGI come from the germline V gene (reference sequence). The germline V and J ends were trimmed by 3 bases and 6 bases, with 6 bases remaining between them. The CDR3 is 11 residues long.

This clone was found once. The chain has TRBV5-1 and TRBJ2-2; no definite D call. The V end lost 3 bases, the J end lost 7 bases, and 19 bases lay between the germline ends. The length of the CDR3 is 16 residues. The germline V gene encodes CDR1 SGHRS and CDR2 YFSETQ. The CDR3: CASSSTLTGRGGELFF. The CDR3 bases are TGCGCCAGCAGCTCTACCTTAACTGGGCGCGGCGGGGAGCTGTTTTTT.

The chain recombines TRBV7-6 with TRBJ2-1; 9 bases line up with TRBD1. The CDR3 is made up of 16 amino acids. Germline CDR1 is SGHVS and CDR2 is FNYEAQ. Trimming removed 4 bases from V and 4 bases from J; junction bases left unmatched: 8. The CDR3 bases are TGTGCCAGCAGCTACATAACAGGGGGCCTATACAATGAGCAGTTCTTC. Its translation: CASSYITGGLYNEQFF. The full variable domain, completed using reference TRBV7-6 and TRBJ2-1, is GAGVSQSPRYKVTKRGQDVALRCDPISGHVSLYWYRQALGQGPEFLTYFNYEAQQDKSGLPNDRFSAERPEGSISTLTIQRTEQRDSAMYRCASSYITGGLYNEQFFGPGTRLTVL.

This chain joins TRBV27 and TRBJ2-7, with TRBD2 as a possible D gene (6 bases). Deletions cut 3 bases from V and 0 bases from J, with 9 bases between. CDR1 is MNHEY and CDR2 is SMNVEV in the germline V gene (reference sequence). The CDR3 length is 14 residues. CDR3 protein: CASSLRGISYEQYF. DNA for the CDR3: TGTGCCAGCAGTTTGCGCGGGATCTCCTACGAGCAGTACTTC.

This clone was recorded once. Distinct nucleotide sequences in the sample also encode this CDR3. The chain has TRBV5-1 and TRBJ2-1, with 11 positions matching TRBD2. The CDR3 is made up of 15 amino acids. CDR1 and CDR2 from the germline V gene are SGHRS and YFSETQ. Trimming removed 4 bases from V and 4 bases from J; junction bases left unmatched: 4. The CDR3 loop reads CASSTGTSGYNEQFF. The CDR3 nucleotides read TGCGCCAGCAGCACCGGGACTAGCGGTTACAATGAGCAGTTCTTC.

Note on this clone: The same CDR3 arises from other DNA sequences in this sample as well. The chain carries TRBV30 and TRBJ2-3; D unclear. Germline-derived CDR1 and CDR2 are GTSNPN and SVGIG (reference sequence). V was trimmed by 5 bases and J by 0 bases, leaving 6 bases between them. The CDR3 loop spans 12 amino acids. DNA for the CDR3: TGTGCCTGGGCTAGTAGCACAGATACGCAGTATTTT. As protein: CAWASSTDTQYF.